The rows below give T cell receptor beta chains drawn from one sample of a study of blood T cell repertoires in COVID-19. TCRdb keeps only in-frame clones here, not all; method: immunoSEQ multiplex PCR. Of about 160,000 clones in the sample, approximately 92% were seen once. Sequenced sample: peripheral blood. These receptors were taken from a man under 40 with COVID-19, enrolled during active disease. CDR3s include the opening cysteine and the closing phenylalanine or tryptophan. A D gene is named only where the DNA matches it firmly. For some rows the clone size is stated as once, few or many, or as a class when expanded; others skip it.

V gene: TRBV20-1
J gene: TRBJ1-4
clone size: NA
D gene: TRBD1
CDR3 DNA: TGCAGTGCTAGTGTGGGACAGGGCGGTGAAAAACTGTTTTTT
CDR3 protein: CSASVGQGGEKLFF

V gene: TRBV16
J gene: TRBJ1-2
clone size: NA
D gene: NA
CDR3 DNA: TGTGCCAGCAGCCAATCGTCTGCCAGGGTAGGCGGCTACACCTTC
CDR3 protein: CASSQSSARVGGYTF

V gene: TRBV2
J gene: TRBJ1-6
clone size: NA
D gene: TRBD1
CDR3 DNA: TGTGCCAGCAGGTCCCACCGGGACAGGGGGCCTTCACCCCTCCACTTT
CDR3 protein: CASRSHRDRGPSPLHF

V gene: TRBV2
J gene: TRBJ2-7
clone size: once
D gene: TRBD2
CDR3 DNA: TGTGCCGGGTGTGGACTAGCGGGATCCGAGCAGTACTTC
CDR3 protein: CAGCGLAGSEQYF

V gene: TRBV28
J gene: TRBJ2-5
clone size: NA
D gene: TRBD2
CDR3 DNA: TGTGCCAGCAGTTCTAGCGGGAGGGCTCAAGAGACCCAGTACTTC
CDR3 protein: CASSSSGRAQETQYF

V gene: TRBV29-1
J gene: TRBJ1-2
clone size: NA
D gene: TRBD1
CDR3 DNA: TGCAGCGTTGAGACCTATCAGGGGGCTGGCTACACCTTC
CDR3 protein: CSVETYQGAGYTF

V gene: TRBV4-1
J gene: TRBJ2-1
clone size: NA
D gene: NA
CDR3 DNA: TGCGCCAGCAGCCAAAGTAGCGTCTCCTACAATGAGCAGTTCTTC
CDR3 protein: CASSQSSVSYNEQFF

V gene: TRBV7-3
J gene: TRBJ1-1
clone size: NA
D gene: NA
CDR3 DNA: TGTGCCAGCAGCTTAATCCCCCTCGGGCAGGGAACTGAAGCTTTCTTT
CDR3 protein: CASSLIPLGQGTEAFF

V gene: TRBV6-4
J gene: TRBJ2-6
clone size: NA
D gene: NA
CDR3 DNA: TGTGCCAGTACGCGGGACAGCCGTTCTGGGGCCAACGTCCTGACTTTC
CDR3 protein: CASTRDSRSGANVLTF

V gene: TRBV27
J gene: TRBJ2-3
clone size: NA
D gene: TRBD1
CDR3 DNA: TGTGCCAGCACCCGTACAGGGGGCGCGGGCACAGATACGCAGTATTTT
CDR3 protein: CASTRTGGAGTDTQYF

V gene: TRBV6-2/TRBV6-3
J gene: TRBJ2-7
clone size: few
D gene: NA
CDR3 DNA: TGTGCCAGCAGTAGACTACAGGGAAGAGAGCAGTACTTC
CDR3 protein: CASSRLQGREQYF

V gene: TRBV12-3/TRBV12-4
J gene: TRBJ2-7
clone size: NA
D gene: NA
CDR3 DNA: TGTGCCAGCAGCGTGACAGGAACACACGAGCAGTACTTC
CDR3 protein: CASSVTGTHEQYF

V gene: TRBV7-2
J gene: TRBJ2-3
clone size: once
D gene: TRBD2
CDR3 DNA: TGTGCCAGCAGCTGGACTAGCGGGAGACCTGATACGCAGTATTTT
CDR3 protein: CASSWTSGRPDTQYF

V gene: TRBV30
J gene: TRBJ2-2
clone size: NA
D gene: NA
CDR3 DNA: TGTGCCTGGGCCCCGGGGGGCGCGAACACCGGGGAGCTGTTTTTT
CDR3 protein: CAWAPGGANTGELFF

V gene: TRBV2
J gene: TRBJ1-1
clone size: NA
D gene: NA
CDR3 DNA: TGTGCCAGCACTGTGACAATGAACACTGAAGCTTTCTTT
CDR3 protein: CASTVTMNTEAFF

V gene: TRBV2
J gene: TRBJ2-1
clone size: few
D gene: NA
CDR3 DNA: TGTGCCAGCAGTGTGTATGGGCTGGATGAGCAGTTCTTC
CDR3 protein: CASSVYGLDEQFF

V gene: TRBV12-5
J gene: TRBJ1-5
clone size: NA
D gene: TRBD1
CDR3 DNA: TGTGCTAGTGGACGTGACAGGGGGGTTATATCGGGTCAGCCCCAGCATTTT
CDR3 protein: CASGRDRGVISGQPQHF

V gene: TRBV28
J gene: TRBJ1-3
clone size: NA
D gene: NA
CDR3 DNA: TGTGCCAGCAATACCGGGACAACTGGAAACACCATATATTTT
CDR3 protein: CASNTGTTGNTIYF

V gene: TRBV29-1
J gene: TRBJ1-1
clone size: NA
D gene: NA
CDR3 DNA: TGCAGCGCGGACAAGGGGTTCACTGAAGCTTTCTTT
CDR3 protein: CSADKGFTEAFF

V gene: TRBV7-2
J gene: TRBJ2-1
clone size: NA
D gene: TRBD2
CDR3 DNA: TGTGCCAGCAGCTCGACGGGACTAGCGGGACGCAATGAGCAGTTCTTC
CDR3 protein: CASSSTGLAGRNEQFF

V gene: TRBV27
J gene: TRBJ1-6
clone size: NA
D gene: NA
CDR3 DNA: TGTGCCAGCAGTGATCGACGGGTCCACTATAATTCACCCCTCCACTTT
CDR3 protein: CASSDRRVHYNSPLHF

V gene: TRBV10-3
J gene: TRBJ1-2
clone size: NA
D gene: TRBD1
CDR3 DNA: TGTGCCATCGCCCTTGACCGACAGGGCTCCAGGCCGGCGGGGGGCTACACCTTC
CDR3 protein: CAIALDRQGSRPAGGYTF

V gene: TRBV9
J gene: TRBJ2-7
clone size: NA
D gene: NA
CDR3 DNA: TGTGCCAGCAGCGTAGGGAGCGGTGGCTCCTACGAGCAGTACTTC
CDR3 protein: CASSVGSGGSYEQYF

V gene: TRBV10-2
J gene: TRBJ1-1
clone size: NA
D gene: TRBD1
CDR3 DNA: TGCGCCAGCAGGCGACAGGGGGTGAACACTGAAGCTTTCTTT
CDR3 protein: CASRRQGVNTEAFF

V gene: TRBV2
J gene: TRBJ1-2
clone size: once
D gene: TRBD1
CDR3 DNA: TGTGCCAGCAGCTTTGACAGGGAGGATGGCTACACCTTC
CDR3 protein: CASSFDREDGYTF

V gene: TRBV19
J gene: TRBJ2-2
clone size: NA
D gene: NA
CDR3 DNA: TGTGCCAGTAGTATAGTATTCAGGGCGCTCCTCACCGGGGAGCTGTTTTTT
CDR3 protein: CASSIVFRALLTGELFF